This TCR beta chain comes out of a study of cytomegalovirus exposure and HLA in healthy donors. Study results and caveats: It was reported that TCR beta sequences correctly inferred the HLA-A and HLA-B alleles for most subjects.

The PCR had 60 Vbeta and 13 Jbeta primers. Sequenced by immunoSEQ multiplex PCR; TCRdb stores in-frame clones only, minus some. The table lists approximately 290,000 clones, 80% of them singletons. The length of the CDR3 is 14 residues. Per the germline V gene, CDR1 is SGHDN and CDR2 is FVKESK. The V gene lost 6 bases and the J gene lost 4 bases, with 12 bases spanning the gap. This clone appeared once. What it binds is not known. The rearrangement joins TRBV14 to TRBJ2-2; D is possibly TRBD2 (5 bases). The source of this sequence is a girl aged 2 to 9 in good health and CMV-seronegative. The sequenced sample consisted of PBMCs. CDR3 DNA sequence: TGTGCCAGCAGTCTAACGCGGGTCACCGGGGAGCTGTTTTTT. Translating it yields CASSLTRVTGELFF.